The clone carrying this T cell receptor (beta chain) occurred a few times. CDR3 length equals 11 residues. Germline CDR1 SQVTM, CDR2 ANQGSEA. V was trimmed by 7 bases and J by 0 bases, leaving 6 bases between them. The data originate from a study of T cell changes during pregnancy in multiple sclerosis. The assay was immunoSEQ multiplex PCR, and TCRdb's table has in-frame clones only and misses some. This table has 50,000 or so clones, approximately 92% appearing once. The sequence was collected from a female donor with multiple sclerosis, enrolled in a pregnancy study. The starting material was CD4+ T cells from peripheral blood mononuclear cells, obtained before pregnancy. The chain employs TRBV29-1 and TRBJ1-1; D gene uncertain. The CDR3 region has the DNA TGCAGCGCCCTCCTGAACACTGAAGCTTTCTTT. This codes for CSALLNTEAFF.